Shown below are 26 T cell receptor beta chains from a single sample sequenced in a study of beta chain features in type 1 diabetes. cDNA synthesis used the whole RNA isolate, giving expressed TCRB sequences. Repertoires were generated with immunoSEQ multiplex PCR, while TCRdb's copy carries only in-frame clones and drops some. The data contain a few hundred thousand clones, roughly 22% of them singletons. Antigens of these TCRs are unknown. Study outcomes and limitations: Across all four CD4+ subsets, people with type 1 diabetes showed modestly shorter TCRB CDR3s.

The sequenced sample was naive CD4+ T cells from blood. These receptors were obtained from a woman in her 40s with type 1 diabetes.

This clone appeared a few times. This chain joins TRBV9 and TRBJ1-5, with D possibly TRBD1 on 5 matching bases. Looked up from germline, CDR1 is SGDLS and CDR2 is YYNGEE. Trimming stripped 2 bases from V and 5 bases from J, with 8 bases between. This CDR3 region has 13 residues. The CDR3 DNA sequence: TGTGCCAGCAGCGTTGACAGCGATCAGCCCCAGCATTTT. The encoded protein is CASSVDSDQPQHF.

This clone was seen a few times. The chain carries TRBV6-5 and TRBJ2-7; 7 nucleotides line up with TRBD1. The germline V gene has CDR1 MNHEY and CDR2 SVGAGI. This CDR3 is built from 14 residues. J lost 3 bases, V lost 2 bases, and 4 bases had no gene match. CDR3 protein: CASSYDGTVYEQYF. As DNA, the CDR3 is TGTGCCAGCAGTTACGACGGGACAGTCTACGAGCAGTACTTC.

The chain combines TRBV2 with TRBJ2-1; 13 nucleotides line up with TRBD2. The germline V gene encodes CDR1 SNHLY and CDR2 FYNNEI. J gave up 5 bases and V 8 bases, and 9 bases lay outside the gene matches. This CDR3 region has 16 residues. The CDR3 sequence: CASRQTSGRIDNEQFF. CDR3 nucleotides: TGTGCCAGCCGACAGACTAGCGGGAGGATCGACAATGAGCAGTTCTTC.

In regard to this clone: Different DNA sequences within this sample yield the same CDR3. The chain employs TRBV18 and TRBJ2-7; TRBD1 matches 7 bases. Looked up from germline, CDR1 is KGHSH and CDR2 is LQKENI. V shed 4 bases and J 1 base; nucleotides not matched to a gene: 1. The CDR3 has 13 amino acids. CDR3 amino acids: CASSLDRSYEQYF. For the CDR3, the DNA is TGTGCCAGCTCACTGGACAGGTCCTACGAGCAGTACTTC.

This chain links TRBV5-1 with TRBJ2-7, with 11 positions matching TRBD1. Trimming took 4 bases from V and 5 from J; bases not matched to a gene: 5. Germline V gene sequence: CDR1 SGHRS, CDR2 YFSETQ. CDR3 length: 14 amino acids. The CDR3 loop reads CASSMGQGDDEQYF. CDR3 sequence (DNA): TGCGCCAGCAGCATGGGACAGGGGGATGACGAGCAGTACTTC.

Here the CDR3 DNA reads TGTGCCAGCAGTTTGAGAAGAAATGAGCAGTACTTC. It yields the protein CASSLRRNEQYF. V usage is TRBV28 and J usage is TRBJ2-7; D is unclear. The CDR3 has 12 residues. V was trimmed by 3 bases and J by 7 bases, leaving 10 bases between them. Germline CDR1 MDHEN, CDR2 SYDVKM.

This chain uses TRBV9 with TRBJ2-7; 7 bases map to TRBD2. Germline loops: CDR1 SGDLS, CDR2 YYNGEE. V gave up 0 bases and J gave up 2 bases; unmatched junction bases: 8. This CDR3 has 16 residues. The CDR3 loop reads CASSVAGGTATYEQYF. CDR3 bases: TGTGCCAGCAGCGTAGCCGGGGGGACTGCGACCTACGAGCAGTACTTC.

This clone was observed a handful of times. The chain combines TRBV5-1 with TRBJ1-1; D gene ambiguous. With 1 base removed from V and 8 bases from J, the gap between germline ends came to 12 bases. CDR1 SGHRS and CDR2 YFSETQ come from the germline V gene. The length of the CDR3 is 13 residues. CDR3 DNA: TGCGCCAGCAGCTTGCCGGGAGCAGCCGAAGCTTTCTTT. Amino acids: CASSLPGAAEAFF.

As to this clone: One end of the junction fails to match germline, which may point to a read error. This rearrangement joins TRBV7-7 to TRBJ2-1; D may be TRBD2 (5 bases). In germline, CDR1 is SSHAT, CDR2 FNYEAQ (reference sequence). This CDR3 region has 15 residues. CDR3 coding DNA: TGTGCTAGCAGCTTACGCAGGACTGCAAGCAATGAGCAGTTCTTC. Its protein product is CASSLRRTASNEQFF.

This clone came up a few times. The V gene is TRBV18, the J gene TRBJ1-1, with D perhaps matching TRBD1 (6 bases). Trimming took off 3 bases at V and 1 base at J, with 9 bases between the two ends. Germline loops: CDR1 KGHSH, CDR2 LQKENI. The CDR3 contains 14 residues. CDR3 in amino acids: CASSPLTGNTEAFF. In nucleotides, the CDR3 is TGTGCCAGCTCACCCCTGACAGGGAACACTGAAGCTTTCTTT.

A few counts support this clone. This chain connects TRBV9 to TRBJ1-5; TRBD1 matches at 9 bases. After removal of 3 bases from V and 1 base from J, the junction contained 5 bases not matched to a gene. CDR3 length: 16 residues. The germline gives CDR1 SGDLS, CDR2 YYNGEE. CDR3: CASSAGQGTSNQPQHF. DNA for the CDR3: TGTGCCAGCAGCGCGGGACAGGGCACGAGCAATCAGCCCCAGCATTTT.

This clone has more than one count but fewer than ten. The V gene is TRBV29-1, the J gene TRBJ2-1; 11 bases are a match to TRBD2. The germline V gene has CDR1 SQVTM and CDR2 ANQGSEA. This CDR3 is 14 amino acids long. The V and J ends lost 6 bases and 7 bases, in that order; junction bases with no gene match: 8. The CDR3 coding sequence is TGCAGCGTAGCCACTAGCGGGAGTTGGAATGAGCAGTTCTTC. Protein sequence: CSVATSGSWNEQFF.

This clone was seen a few times. CDR3 residues: CASSPRGEGTEAFF. In DNA, the CDR3 is TGTGCCAGCTCACCGAGAGGGGAGGGCACTGAAGCTTTCTTT. The chain has TRBV18 and TRBJ1-1, with D possibly matching TRBD1 (5 bases). The CDR3 is 14 amino acids. V was pared by 3 bases and J by 4 bases, with 12 bases between. CDR1 is KGHSH, CDR2 LQKENI, per germline.

The chain is built from TRBV10-3 and TRBJ1-2; D remains unclear. The V gene lost 2 bases and the J gene lost 7 bases, with 14 bases spanning the gap. CDR1 is ENHRY, CDR2 SYGVKD, per germline. CDR3 length equals 14 residues. This CDR3 reads CAISEMEGLGGYTF. CDR3 coding DNA: TGTGCCATCAGTGAGATGGAGGGATTGGGTGGCTACACCTTC.

This rearrangement joins TRBV7-3 to TRBJ2-1, with TRBD1 matching over 11 bases. The CDR3 covers 14 residues. Germline loops: CDR1 SGHTA, CDR2 FQGTGA. The junction had 7 bases not matched to a gene; V was cut back by 8 bases and J by 7 bases. CDR3 amino acids: CASGGTGGGNEQFF. The CDR3 coding sequence is TGTGCCAGCGGCGGGACAGGGGGAGGGAATGAGCAGTTCTTC.

In regard to this clone: This specimen includes other DNA sequences encoding the same CDR3. The chain joins TRBV5-4 to TRBJ1-2; D is ambiguous. Germline CDR1 and CDR2: SGHNT and YYREEE (reference sequence). Trimming took off 0 bases at V and 2 bases at J, with 5 bases between the two ends. This CDR3 is 13 amino acids long. The DNA of the CDR3 is TGTGCCAGCAGCTTGGACAGAAACTATGGCTACACCTTC. It codes for CASSLDRNYGYTF.

This clone occurred a few times. The chain has TRBV9 and TRBJ1-5; no clear D. This CDR3 region has 15 residues. The V and J ends lost 2 bases and 8 bases respectively, with 17 bases between them. The germline gives CDR1 SGDLS, CDR2 YYNGEE. In nucleotides, the CDR3 is TGTGCCAGCAGCGTTGGGCCGGATATCGTGGAGCCCCAGCATTTT. Its translation is CASSVGPDIVEPQHF.

This chain joins TRBV5-7 and TRBJ2-3, with a weak D call TRBD1 (6 bases). TRBV5-7 is an ORF, with its function uncertain. The ends were cut back, 4 bases at V and 0 bases at J, with 12 bases in the middle. CDR3 length: 15 residues. The CDR3 sequence: CASSLRQASTDTQYF. Here the CDR3 DNA reads TGTGCCAGCAGCCTAAGACAGGCCAGCACAGATACGCAGTATTTT.

This clone turned up a few times. The rearrangement links TRBV30 to TRBJ2-3, with D unresolved. V was trimmed by 3 bases and J by 9 bases, leaving 13 bases between them. This CDR3 region has 12 residues. Germline V CDR1 and CDR2: GTSNPN, SVGIG (reference sequence). The CDR3 DNA reads as TGTGCCTGGAGCGATGGTCAGGCGACGCAGTATTTT. Translated, it gives CAWSDGQATQYF.

The chain uses TRBV4-2 and TRBJ2-7, with 7 bases aligning to TRBD2. This CDR3 comprises 14 residues. Germline V CDR1 and CDR2: LGHNA, YNFKEQ. Trimming took 4 bases from V and 0 from J; bases not matched to a gene: 3. CDR3 nucleotide sequence: TGTGCCAGCAGCCCGTCTAGCGGCTCCTACGAGCAGTACTTC. Protein sequence: CASSPSSGSYEQYF.

The CDR3 sequence: CASSYGNSGNNEQFF. As DNA, the CDR3 is TGTGCCAGCAGCTATGGAAATAGCGGTAACAATGAGCAGTTCTTC. J is TRBJ2-1 and V is TRBV7-8; tentatively, D is TRBD2 (6 bases). CDR3 size: 15 residues. V dropped 4 bases and J dropped 5 bases, with 15 bases sitting between them. Germline values: CDR1 SGHVS, CDR2 FQNEAQ.

In its sample, this clone was seen a few times. The CDR3 spells CAISNSGVTLQGSYEQYF. The CDR3, as DNA: TGTGCCATCAGCAATAGCGGGGTTACACTCCAGGGGTCTTACGAGCAGTACTTC. The chain employs TRBV10-3 and TRBJ2-7, with TRBD2 matching 8 bases. The CDR3 is 18 amino acids. The V and J ends lost 6 bases and 4 bases, in that order; junction bases with no gene match: 20. Germline V lookup: CDR1 ENHRY, CDR2 SYGVKD.

V gene TRBV27 combines with J gene TRBJ1-5, with TRBD1 identical over 10 bases. The V gene end was trimmed by 8 bases and the J gene end by 3 bases; junction bases not matched to a gene: 16. The CDR3 has 18 residues. The germline CDR1 and CDR2 sequences are MNHEY and SMNVEV (reference sequence). The CDR3 protein is CASSAGTGVFRNNQPQHF. CDR3 coding DNA: TGTGCCAGCTCCGCGGGGACAGGGGTTTTTAGGAACAATCAGCCCCAGCATTTT.

The sample holds a few counts of this clone. The rearrangement links TRBV29-1 to TRBJ1-1, with a possible D match to TRBD1 (5 bases). V was pared by 4 bases and J by 7 bases, with 10 bases between. The CDR3 runs 11 residues. The germline CDR1 and CDR2 sequences are SQVTM and ANQGSEA. In DNA, the CDR3 is TGCAGCGTTGTCCGGGGGGGTGAAGCTTTCTTT. As protein: CSVVRGGEAFF.

A few counts support this clone. The rearrangement uses TRBV15 and TRBJ2-1; 11 bases match TRBD2. Looked up from germline, CDR1 is LNHNV and CDR2 is YYDKDF (reference sequence). The V and J ends lost 1 base and 6 bases, in that order; junction bases with no gene match: 5. This CDR3 region has 16 residues. The CDR3 DNA sequence: TGTGCCACCAGCAGAGGTGGGCTAGCGGGGGGCAATGAGCAGTTCTTC. It yields the protein CATSRGGLAGGNEQFF.

The V and J genes are TRBV27 and TRBJ2-4; TRBD2 might be the D (5 bases). V was pared by 5 bases and J by 9 bases, with 20 bases between. The germline V gene has CDR1 MNHEY and CDR2 SMNVEV (reference sequence). The CDR3 has 15 amino acids. In DNA, the CDR3 is TGTGCCAGCAGTCCCAACGGACGCGCTCGGGGCATTCAGTACTTC. Amino acids: CASSPNGRARGIQYF.